The 24 T cell receptor beta chains listed next were all sequenced from one sample in a study of cytomegalovirus exposure and HLA in healthy donors. A multiplex PCR was run with 60 Vbeta primers and 13 Jbeta primers. TCRdb keeps only in-frame clones here, not all; method: immunoSEQ multiplex PCR. Of 120,000 or so clones in the sample, 66% were seen once. Sequencing was carried out using PBMCs. Receptors were obtained from a man between 18 and 29 years old in good health and CMV-seronegative.

The chain is built from TRBV6-5 and TRBJ2-1, with TRBD2 matching 9 bases. Trimming removed 2 bases from V and 8 bases from J; junction bases left unmatched: 10. The CDR3 loop spans 16 amino acids. From germline, CDR1 is MNHEY and CDR2 SVGAGI. The CDR3 coding sequence is TGTGCCAGCAGTTACGATTACAGCGGGAGGAAAGATGAGCAGTTCTTC. This translates into CASSYDYSGRKDEQFF.

V and J are TRBV7-3 and TRBJ2-1; 8 bases match TRBD2. Germline V lookup: CDR1 SGHTA, CDR2 FQGTGA. V lost 5 bases and J lost 5; bases outside the gene matches: 8. CDR3 length: 15 residues. As DNA, the CDR3 is TGTGCCAGCAGCCTCCCGGGGGGGGGAAACAATGAGCAGTTCTTC. Protein product: CASSLPGGGNNEQFF.

This clone was observed a handful of times. The genes are TRBV5-1 and TRBJ2-5; 11 nucleotides line up with TRBD2. Germline-derived CDR1 and CDR2 are SGHRS and YFSETQ. Unmatched junction bases numbered 7, after V lost 4 bases and J lost 5 bases. The length of the CDR3 is 15 residues. The CDR3 sequence is CASSNLAGGLETQYF. In DNA form, the CDR3 reads TGCGCCAGCAGCAACTTAGCGGGAGGGCTGGAGACCCAGTACTTC.

This chain uses TRBV19 with TRBJ1-5; tentatively, D is TRBD1 (6 bases). The germline CDR1 and CDR2 sequences are LNHDA and SQIVND (reference sequence). V lost 5 bases to trimming and J lost 7 bases, with 15 bases between them. The CDR3 has 14 residues. CDR3: CASSLNYRVQPQHF. CDR3 bases: TGTGCCAGTAGTCTAAATTACAGGGTGCAGCCCCAGCATTTT.

The chain combines TRBV6-5 with TRBJ2-3; a weak D match, TRBD2 (6 bases). This CDR3 spans 15 amino acids. The V end was cut by 1 base, the J end by 1 base, with 9 bases between. Germline CDR1 is MNHEY and CDR2 is SVGAGI. The CDR3 loop is CASSYFGGGTDTQYF. The DNA for the CDR3 is TGTGCCAGCAGTTACTTCGGGGGAGGCACAGATACGCAGTATTTT.

The chain uses TRBV15 and TRBJ2-2; TRBD2 matches 8 bases. Per germline, CDR1 LNHNV and CDR2 YYDKDF (reference sequence). The CDR3 consists of 15 residues. V lost 3 bases, J lost 2 bases, and 2 bases stayed unmatched. Here the CDR3 DNA reads TGTGCCACCAGCAGCGGGGGGGGCAACACCGGGGAGCTGTTTTTT. Its translation: CATSSGGGNTGELFF.

This clone was detected only a few times. The chain is built from TRBV4-2 and TRBJ1-1; D gene uncertain. CDR1 is LGHNA, CDR2 YNFKEQ, per germline. V gave up 0 bases and J gave up 6 bases, with 17 bases separating them. The CDR3 loop spans 16 amino acids. The CDR3 protein is CASSQDIRGATAEAFF. The CDR3 DNA reads as TGTGCCAGCAGCCAAGATATCCGAGGAGCGACGGCTGAAGCTTTCTTT.

J is TRBJ2-1 and V is TRBV15; D unclear. CDR1 LNHNV and CDR2 YYDKDF come from the germline V gene (reference sequence). V shed 5 bases and J shed 9 bases, with 8 bases lying between them. The CDR3 totals 11 residues. The CDR3: CATSGGAEQFF. For the CDR3, the DNA is TGTGCCACCAGCGGCGGCGCTGAGCAGTTCTTC.

The chain links TRBV2 to TRBJ2-7; D unresolved. Trimming left V 3 bases short and J 3 bases short, with 6 bases between. CDR1 is SNHLY and CDR2 is FYNNEI in the germline V gene. The CDR3 loop spans 12 amino acids. For the CDR3, the DNA is TGTGCCAGCAGTGAGGCTAGCTACGAGCAGTACTTC. It encodes CASSEASYEQYF.

This clone was seen a few times. This sequence joins TRBV5-4 and TRBJ2-7; TRBD1 matches at 9 bases. With V trimmed by 4 bases and J by 0 bases, 8 bases remained unmatched. Germline CDR1 reads SGHNT; CDR2 reads YYREEE (reference sequence). CDR3 size: 16 residues. CDR3 sequence: CASSQEDRGFSYEQYF. CDR3 in DNA: TGTGCCAGCAGCCAAGAGGACAGGGGCTTCTCCTACGAGCAGTACTTC.

This clone was recorded only once. The chain employs TRBV9 and TRBJ2-5; 8 nucleotides line up with TRBD2. The CDR3 spans 16 residues. The trim removed 0 bases at V and 2 bases at J, leaving 6 bases unmatched. Germline loops: CDR1 SGDLS, CDR2 YYNGEE. CDR3 in amino acids: CASSVGGSGAQETQYF. The CDR3 DNA reads TGTGCCAGCAGCGTAGGAGGTAGCGGGGCTCAAGAGACCCAGTACTTC.

The genes are TRBV19 and TRBJ2-1, with D possibly being TRBD2 (7 bases). From germline, CDR1 is LNHDA and CDR2 SQIVND (reference sequence). Trimming removed 7 bases at V and 2 bases at J, with 15 bases between. CDR3 length: 15 amino acids. CDR3 DNA: TGTGCCAGTACCCCTACGGGGGGCACCTACAATGAGCAGTTCTTC. This translates into CASTPTGGTYNEQFF. Full variable domain (rest looked up from reference TRBV19 and TRBJ2-1): DGGITQSPKYLFRKEGQNVTLSCEQNLNHDAMYWYRQDPGQGLRLIYYSQIVNDFQKGDIAEGYSVSREKKESFPLTVTSAQKNPTAFYLCASTPTGGTYNEQFFGPGTRLTVL.

As DNA, the CDR3 is TGTGCCAGCAGCGTAGGCGCAGGGTCTTCCAATCAGCCCCAGCATTTT. Protein: CASSVGAGSSNQPQHF. This chain connects TRBV9 to TRBJ1-5; a weak D match, TRBD1 (5 bases). This CDR3 has 16 residues. Germline V lookup: CDR1 SGDLS, CDR2 YYNGEE. The V gene lost 0 bases and the J gene lost 3 bases, with 13 bases spanning the gap.

This clone was seen more than once but under ten times. CDR3 residues: CASSVVASVYNEQFF. CDR3 coding DNA: TGTGCCAGCAGCGTAGTTGCTAGCGTATACAATGAGCAGTTCTTC. J is TRBJ2-1 and V is TRBV9; D might be TRBD2 (6 bases). The CDR3 extends over 15 amino acids. Trimming took off 0 bases at V and 4 bases at J, with 11 bases between the two ends. Germline V CDR1 and CDR2: SGDLS, YYNGEE.

The count of this clone is one. A junction end diverges from the germline sequence, so it may reflect a read error. The chain carries TRBV7-9 and TRBJ1-1; D may be TRBD1 (6 bases). CDR3 size: 15 residues. Germline V gene data show CDR1 as SEHNR and CDR2 as FQNEAQ (reference sequence). Written as DNA, the CDR3 is TGTTCCAGCAGCCCACCCGGGACAAAGAACACTGAAGCTTTCTTT. As protein: CSSSPPGTKNTEAFF. Complete variable domain (other parts from reference TRBV7-9 and TRBJ1-1): DTGVSQNPRHKITKRGQNVTFRCDPISEHNRLYWYRQTLGQGPEFLTYFQNEAQLEKSRLLSDRFSAERPKGSFSTLEIQRTEQGDSAMYLCSSSPPGTKNTEAFFGQGTRLTVV.

The rearrangement joins TRBV19 to TRBJ2-5, with 8 bases identical to TRBD2. CDR1 and CDR2 (germline): LNHDA, SQIVND (reference sequence). The CDR3 runs 15 residues. The V and J ends lost 8 bases and 3 bases, in that order; junction bases with no gene match: 11. The CDR3 sequence is CASRREGDREETQYF. CDR3 nucleotides: TGTGCCAGTCGACGGGAGGGGGACCGAGAAGAGACCCAGTACTTC.

This chain connects TRBV5-4 to TRBJ2-1, with D possibly TRBD1 on 5 matching bases. Trimming removed 0 bases from V and 8 bases from J, with 9 bases in between. Germline lookup yields CDR1 SGHNT and CDR2 YYREEE (reference sequence). The CDR3 covers 13 residues. CDR3 sequence reads: CASSLVQGDEQFF. The CDR3 DNA is TGTGCCAGCAGCTTGGTCCAGGGCGATGAGCAGTTCTTC.

The chain joins TRBV6-6 to TRBJ2-7; D gene ambiguous. Germline V lookup: CDR1 MNHNY, CDR2 SVGAGI (reference sequence). The V and J ends lost 3 bases and 2 bases respectively, with 11 bases between them. This CDR3 has 14 amino acids. The CDR3 sequence: CASSYGQAPYEQYF. The CDR3, as DNA: TGTGCCAGCAGTTATGGTCAGGCCCCCTACGAGCAGTACTTC.

This clone was observed a single time. The gene calls are TRBV5-1 and TRBJ2-1; 12 bases line up with TRBD2. With 1 base clipped from V and 9 bases from J, the junction kept 2 bases outside the gene matches. This CDR3 region has 14 residues. Germline CDR1 and CDR2: SGHRS and YFSETQ. The CDR3 sequence: CASSLKGLAGEQFF. The DNA for the CDR3 is TGCGCCAGCAGCTTGAAGGGACTAGCGGGTGAGCAGTTCTTC.

V is TRBV30 and J is TRBJ1-4, with 9 positions matching TRBD1. Germline CDR1 GTSNPN, CDR2 SVGIG (reference sequence). The CDR3 length is 13 residues. The V and J ends lost 1 base and 8 bases, in that order; junction bases with no gene match: 2. CDR3 bases: TGTGCCTGGAGTGCACAGGGGGCGGAAAAACTGTTTTTT. Residues: CAWSAQGAEKLFF.

The J gene is TRBJ1-2, the V gene TRBV27, with 10 bases matching TRBD1. Germline CDR1 MNHEY, CDR2 SMNVEV (reference sequence). J lost 5 bases, V lost 4 bases, and 7 bases had no gene match. CDR3 size: 15 residues. The CDR3 loop is CASSSGTGEKYGYTF. The CDR3 nucleotides read TGTGCCAGCAGTTCCGGGACAGGGGAAAAATATGGCTACACCTTC.

The CDR3 loop reads CASSSAGGRDYEQYF. The CDR3 DNA reads TGTGCCAGCAGCTCAGCGGGAGGGCGAGACTACGAGCAGTACTTC. This chain joins TRBV7-2 and TRBJ2-7, with TRBD2 identical over 10 bases. The CDR3 extends over 15 amino acids. The V gene's germline CDR1 is SGHTA and CDR2 FQGNSA. J lost 3 bases, V lost 4 bases, and 6 bases had no gene match.

In this sample, this clone turned up a few times. The rearrangement links TRBV6-1 to TRBJ1-1, with a weak D call TRBD1 (6 bases). V lost 6 bases, J lost 4 bases, and 9 bases lay in between. Germline V gene data show CDR1 as MNHNS and CDR2 as SASEGT. The CDR3 is 12 amino acids. The CDR3 bases are TGTGCCAGCAGCGGGGGGCGCACTGAAGCTTTCTTT. Translating it yields CASSGGRTEAFF.

V usage is TRBV10-3 and J usage is TRBJ2-5; 7 bases agree with TRBD1. This CDR3 comprises 15 residues. V trimming: 0 bases; J trimming: 2 bases; junction bases outside the gene matches: 3. Germline V gene sequence: CDR1 ENHRY, CDR2 SYGVKD. As DNA, the CDR3 is TGTGCCATCAGTGAGTCCCCGGGACAGCAAGAGACCCAGTACTTC. It yields the protein CAISESPGQQETQYF.